This TCR beta chain derives from a study of OX40 agonist ivuxolimab in advanced cancers. Study overall: People who had prior anti-PD-1, anti-PD-L1 or anti-CTLA-4 therapy could take part, and around 40% had some.

Sequencing used immunoSEQ multiplex PCR; TCRdb keeps in-frame clones, though not all of them. Here the sample spans some 64,000 clones, 84% being singletons. The sequenced sample was CD4+ or CD8+ T cells sorted from blood, obtained in a trial of the OX40 agonist ivuxolimab. This receptor was obtained from an adult with an advanced solid tumor such as melanoma, head and neck, liver or kidney cancer.

This CDR3 reads CASSLARSNTGELFF. The CDR3 DNA follows: TGCGCCAGCAGCTTGGCACGGTCGAACACCGGGGAGCTGTTTTTT. The V and J genes are TRBV5-1 and TRBJ2-2; D gene uncertain. Trimming removed 0 bases at V and 0 bases at J, with 6 bases between. This CDR3 is built from 15 residues. CDR1 is SGHRS, CDR2 YFSETQ, per germline.